This is a list of T cell receptor beta chains from one sample in a study of technical replicates of blood from a few donors. Using immunoSEQ multiplex PCR, the repertoire was profiled, and TCRdb retains in-frame clones only, with some absent. The sample lists 98,000 or so clones, about 94% occurring once. Sample: T cells isolated from PBMCs. Receptors were obtained from a human donor in good health. Both conserved end residues are part of each CDR3.

v_call: TRBV9
cdr3_aa: CASSVASGSVTGELFF

v_call: TRBV27
cdr3_aa: CASSLWGSALNTEAFF

v_call: TRBV9
cdr3_aa: CASSVATWASGGNEQFF

v_call: TRBV18
cdr3_aa: CASSQRQGDNEQFF

v_call: TRBV6-5
cdr3_aa: CASRDRGYSPLHF

v_call: TRBV27
cdr3_aa: CASSLMSSGANVLTF

v_call: TRBV5-4
cdr3_aa: CASSLDSTQETQYF

v_call: TRBV4-1
cdr3_aa: CASSHPLGRGQYTDTQYF

v_call: TRBV12-5
cdr3_aa: CASGTSGGAGELFF

v_call: TRBV11-3
cdr3_aa: CASSDGTANTEAFF

v_call: TRBV28
cdr3_aa: CASSHRGGNEQFF

v_call: TRBV28
cdr3_aa: CASRGQGGLGYTF

v_call: TRBV28
cdr3_aa: CASSSGQVNGELFF

v_call: TRBV6-5
cdr3_aa: CASNPAGAYEQYF

v_call: TRBV6-5
cdr3_aa: CASRPSGNTDTQYF

v_call: TRBV4-1
cdr3_aa: CASSQALFSSYEQYF

v_call: TRBV28
cdr3_aa: CASSFSLVGGGNEQFF

v_call: TRBV27
cdr3_aa: CASSWTGSSYEQYF

v_call: TRBV19
cdr3_aa: CASSDREATGYTF

v_call: TRBV19
cdr3_aa: CASSLTVAGYTF

v_call: TRBV7-9
cdr3_aa: CASSLVLQDSYGYTF

v_call: TRBV6-4
cdr3_aa: CASSDSCLAVDEQYF

v_call: TRBV7-2
cdr3_aa: CASTSSPPNYGYTF

v_call: TRBV27
cdr3_aa: CASSLHSSYEQYF

v_call: TRBV28
cdr3_aa: CASEKQPGANEKLFF

v_call: TRBV5-6
cdr3_aa: CASSLLSRDRFNYGYTF

v_call: TRBV5-6
cdr3_aa: CASSFADRVVTEAFF

v_call: TRBV7-9
cdr3_aa: CASSSRGLAGGYEQYF

v_call: TRBV9
cdr3_aa: CASSARGRNYGYTF

v_call: TRBV30
cdr3_aa: CAWTPSYRGGRAGELFF

v_call: TRBV4-2
cdr3_aa: CASSQELAGTGSDEQYF

v_call: TRBV5-1
cdr3_aa: CASSLESPTEPYEQYF

v_call: TRBV19
cdr3_aa: CASKGQPGYTF

v_call: TRBV29-1
cdr3_aa: CSVVRAGDTYEQYF

v_call: TRBV6-5
cdr3_aa: CASSYSLSGVDYEQYF

v_call: TRBV7-2
cdr3_aa: CASSPRGTIGEAFF